The 8 T cell receptor beta chains below all came from one sample that was sequenced in a study of blood T cells in healthy people across ages. Then a second PCR, running roughly 7 to 11 cycles, was carried out with a sample-barcoded 5' primer and a J-beta primer mix. TCRdb itself ran the 5' RACE reads through MiXCR, one entry per CDR3 protein. The profile shows 350,000 to 450,000 distinct CDR3 sequences, 50% to 60% of them singletons. The specimen sequenced was blood. These receptor sequences come from a man in his sixties in good health.

A few counts support this clonotype. The CDR3 DNA sequence: TGCGCCAGCAGCCAAGATACGATTTTCTACGAGCAGTACTTC. Amino acid sequence: CASSQDTIFYEQYF. The rearrangement links TRBV4-1 to TRBJ2-7; D remains ambiguous. Germline-derived CDR1 and CDR2 are MGHRA and YSYEKL. Trimming stripped 0 bases from V and 3 bases from J, with 9 bases between. The CDR3 covers 14 residues.

This clonotype occurred a few times. The gene calls are TRBV12-3 or TRBV12-4 and TRBJ2-7; D is possibly TRBD1 (6 bases). The CDR3 loop spans 14 amino acids. V was pared by 6 bases and J by 7 bases, with 19 bases between. The CDR3 region is CASSLTTGPREQYF. The CDR3 nucleotides read TGTGCCAGCAGCTTAACGACAGGACCTAGGGAGCAGTACTTC.

The chain has TRBV7-9 and TRBJ1-1; D uncertain. CDR3 length equals 14 residues. Trimming cost V 4 bases and J 1 base, with 10 bases left between them. Germline V CDR1 and CDR2: SEHNR, FQNEAQ (reference sequence). CDR3 DNA: TGTGCCAGCAGCTCAGCCGTCAGGAACACTGAAGCTTTCTTT. It yields the protein CASSSAVRNTEAFF.

The chain combines TRBV18 with TRBJ2-1; a weak D match, TRBD2 (6 bases). Germline CDR1 and CDR2: KGHSH and LQKENI. This CDR3 has 14 residues. The ends were cut back, 0 bases at V and 8 bases at J, with 11 bases in the middle. The CDR3 sequence is CASSPPGRRDEQFF. The CDR3 DNA reads TGTGCCAGCTCACCACCGGGTAGGAGGGATGAGCAGTTCTTC. Variable domain in full (rest from reference TRBV18 and TRBJ2-1): NAGVMQNPRHLVRRRGQEARLRCSPMKGHSHVYWYRQLPEEGLKFMVYLQKENIIDESGMPKERFSAEFPKEGPSILRIQQVVRGDSAAYFCASSPPGRRDEQFFGPGTRLTVL.

This clonotype appeared a few times. V is TRBV12-3 or TRBV12-4 and J is TRBJ2-4; no clear D gene. The end of the DNA aligns better with TRBJ2-7, so the J call may be wrong. The CDR3 totals 11 residues. CDR3 loop: CASSLESEQYF. CDR3 nucleotide sequence: TGTGCCAGCAGTTTAGAATCCGAGCAGTACTTC.

This sequence joins TRBV9 and TRBJ2-1; D unresolved. The CDR3 is 15 residues long. The V gene's germline CDR1 is SGDLS and CDR2 YYNGEE. V lost 0 bases to trimming and J lost 1 base, with 8 bases between them. CDR3 nucleotide sequence: TGTGCCAGCAGCGTAGAGGGCGGTTCCTACAATGAGCAGTTCTTC. As protein: CASSVEGGSYNEQFF.

This clonotype has just one count. The V call is TRBV7-2, the J call TRBJ2-1; a possible D gene is TRBD1 (5 bases). This CDR3 region has 15 residues. Germline V lookup: CDR1 SGHTA, CDR2 FQGNSA. V was clipped by 5 bases and J by 13 bases, with 24 bases between them. CDR3: CASSLFVGQQETQFF. In DNA, the CDR3 is TGTGCCAGCAGCCTCTTTGTGGGGCAGCAAGAGACCCAGTTCTTC.

This clonotype was seen a few times. The genes are TRBV20-1 and TRBJ2-1; 9 bases match TRBD2. Losses at the gene ends were 1 base for V and 6 bases for J; bases not matched to a gene: 7. This CDR3 is built from 15 residues. Germline V gene sequence: CDR1 DFQATT, CDR2 SNEGSKA (reference sequence). CDR3 protein: CSARASGTSPNEQFF. DNA for the CDR3: TGCAGTGCTAGAGCCTCCGGGACTAGCCCCAATGAGCAGTTCTTC.